The following is a T cell receptor beta chain sequence with its context. Antigen unknown. Sequenced by immunoSEQ multiplex PCR; TCRdb stores in-frame clones only, minus some. The sample lists 46,000 or so clones; over 65% were seen once. Trimming shortened V by 2 bases and J by 3 bases, and 10 bases separated the two germline ends. Germline CDR1 and CDR2: MNHNS and SASEGT. This CDR3 has 15 amino acids. These data are taken from a study of T cell responses to AZD1222 COVID-19 vaccine. General observations from the study: CD4 TCRs linked to vaccination spanned spike, dominating at 160-218 and 743-854. Of spike-specific TCRs, nearly half reportedly target regions left unmutated in variants. Donors, mostly white British, included more females; clonal diversity was possibly underestimated. Two doses of AZD1222 preceded a rise in Spike-specific TCR breadth and depth.

The sample in question was peripheral blood, obtained on day 0 of AZD1222 vaccination. The chain has TRBV6-1 and TRBJ1-4; D uncertain. This sequence originates from an adult in good health. The CDR3 DNA sequence: TGTGCCAGCAGTGAATGGACTCGCCCTAATGAAAAACTGTTTTTT. Residues: CASSEWTRPNEKLFF.